These T cell receptor beta chains were read from a single sample in a study of T cells in localized non-small cell lung cancer. Clones were read by immunoSEQ multiplex PCR, and TCRdb kept only the in-frame ones, dropping some. The sample holds tens of thousands of clones, roughly 86% seen once. The material was peripheral blood, obtained before any cancer treatment. All receptors come from a man aged 35 to 70 with stage I squamous cell lung carcinoma. Each CDR3 is given with its conserved first and last residue. Fields, in order: V gene, J gene, clone size, D gene, CDR3 protein, CDR3 DNA. D genes are given only for firm matches. Size tells how often a clone was seen (once, few, many) or the class of an expanded clone, and some rows leave it out.

v_call: TRBV6-5
j_call: TRBJ1-2
clone_size: -
d_call: -
cdr3_aa: CASSYSMPGARSGYTF
cdr3_nt: TGTGCCAGCAGTTACTCGATGCCAGGGGCGCGGAGTGGCTACACCTTC

v_call: TRBV27
j_call: TRBJ1-4
clone_size: -
d_call: -
cdr3_aa: CASSFRAGLEEKLFF
cdr3_nt: -

v_call: TRBV5-6
j_call: TRBJ2-7
clone_size: -
d_call: -
cdr3_aa: CASSLEGVRVGEQYF
cdr3_nt: TGTGCCAGCAGCTTGGAAGGAGTCAGGGTAGGCGAGCAGTACTTC

v_call: TRBV19
j_call: TRBJ2-2
clone_size: -
d_call: TRBD1
cdr3_aa: CASSPGQLTGELFF
cdr3_nt: TGTGCCAGTAGCCCGGGACAGCTCACCGGGGAGCTGTTTTTT

v_call: TRBV5-4
j_call: TRBJ2-7
clone_size: -
d_call: -
cdr3_aa: CASSPTNTGFEQYF
cdr3_nt: TGTGCCAGCAGCCCTACAAATACAGGGTTCGAGCAGTACTTC

v_call: TRBV5-1
j_call: TRBJ1-2
clone_size: -
d_call: -
cdr3_aa: CASRSDPPGYGYTF
cdr3_nt: TGCGCCAGCCGATCAGACCCACCGGGTTATGGCTACACCTTC

v_call: TRBV9
j_call: TRBJ2-3
clone_size: -
d_call: -
cdr3_aa: CASSVDWGETDTQYF
cdr3_nt: TGTGCCAGCAGCGTAGACTGGGGCGAGACAGATACGCAGTATTTT

v_call: TRBV10-3
j_call: TRBJ2-1
clone_size: -
d_call: -
cdr3_aa: CAISETGLDGEQFF
cdr3_nt: TGTGCCATCAGTGAGACAGGGTTGGATGGTGAGCAGTTCTTC

v_call: TRBV7-2
j_call: TRBJ2-2
clone_size: -
d_call: TRBD2
cdr3_aa: CASSPGLAGARGSGELFF
cdr3_nt: TGTGCCAGCAGCCCGGGTTTAGCGGGGGCACGTGGGTCCGGGGAGCTGTTTTTT

v_call: TRBV6-1
j_call: TRBJ1-2
clone_size: -
d_call: TRBD1
cdr3_aa: CASSGQGGANYGYTF
cdr3_nt: TGTGCCAGCAGCGGACAGGGGGGTGCTAACTATGGCTACACCTTC

v_call: TRBV27
j_call: TRBJ2-1
clone_size: -
d_call: -
cdr3_aa: CASSLWGRGDDEQFF
cdr3_nt: TGTGCCAGCAGTTTATGGGGGAGGGGGGACGATGAGCAGTTCTTC

v_call: TRBV5-6
j_call: TRBJ2-3
clone_size: -
d_call: TRBD2
cdr3_aa: CASSSTSGGPSVGDTQYF
cdr3_nt: TGTGCCAGCAGCTCGACTAGCGGGGGCCCTTCAGTCGGAGATACACAGTATTTT

v_call: TRBV7-8
j_call: TRBJ1-5
clone_size: once
d_call: -
cdr3_aa: CASSPRGLPPQHF
cdr3_nt: TGTGCCAGCAGCCCCCGGGGGTTACCGCCCCAGCATTTT

v_call: TRBV18
j_call: TRBJ2-5
clone_size: -
d_call: -
cdr3_aa: CASSRPGTSTQQYQETQYF
cdr3_nt: TGTGCCAGCTCAAGACCCGGGACCAGCACCCAGCAATACCAAGAGACCCAGTACTTC

v_call: TRBV27
j_call: TRBJ2-3
clone_size: -
d_call: TRBD1
cdr3_aa: CASSCTRDRNTDTQYF
cdr3_nt: TGTGCCAGCAGCTGCACCCGGGACAGGAACACAGATACGCAGTATTTT

v_call: TRBV5-6
j_call: TRBJ1-1
clone_size: -
d_call: -
cdr3_aa: CASSLGNGGKAFF
cdr3_nt: TGTGCCAGCAGCTTGGGTAATGGGGGTAAAGCTTTCTTT

v_call: TRBV2
j_call: TRBJ1-3
clone_size: -
d_call: TRBD1
cdr3_aa: CASSGQGFSGNTIYF
cdr3_nt: TGTGCCAGCAGTGGACAGGGGTTCTCTGGAAACACCATATATTTT

v_call: TRBV5-1
j_call: TRBJ2-7
clone_size: -
d_call: TRBD1
cdr3_aa: CASSLPGQDSSYEQYF
cdr3_nt: TGCGCCAGCAGCTTGCCGGGACAGGATAGCTCCTACGAGCAGTACTTC

v_call: TRBV4-3
j_call: TRBJ2-7
clone_size: -
d_call: -
cdr3_aa: CASSQDGYEQYF
cdr3_nt: TGCGCCAGCAGCCAAGACGGATACGAGCAGTACTTC

v_call: TRBV6-6
j_call: TRBJ2-5
clone_size: -
d_call: -
cdr3_aa: CASSYSTGQETQYF
cdr3_nt: TGTGCCAGCAGTTACTCGACAGGACAAGAGACCCAGTACTTC

v_call: TRBV18
j_call: TRBJ2-1
clone_size: -
d_call: TRBD2
cdr3_aa: CASSPSGTSNYNEQFF
cdr3_nt: TGTGCCAGCTCACCATCCGGGACTAGCAACTACAATGAGCAGTTCTTC

v_call: TRBV28
j_call: TRBJ1-6
clone_size: -
d_call: -
cdr3_aa: CASSHMGGNNSPLHF
cdr3_nt: TGTGCCAGCAGTCATATGGGGGGCAATAATTCACCCCTCCACTTT

v_call: TRBV5-1
j_call: TRBJ2-4
clone_size: -
d_call: TRBD1
cdr3_aa: CASSLGGTEKNIQYF
cdr3_nt: TGCGCCAGCAGCTTAGGTGGGACAGAAAAAAACATTCAGTACTTC

v_call: TRBV15
j_call: TRBJ1-5
clone_size: once
d_call: -
cdr3_aa: CATSRGEGQPQHF
cdr3_nt: TGTGCCACCAGCAGAGGGGAGGGTCAGCCCCAGCATTTT

v_call: TRBV23-1
j_call: TRBJ2-5
clone_size: few
d_call: -
cdr3_aa: CATSGQRQETQYF
cdr3_nt: TGCGCCACCTCGGGACAAAGACAAGAGACCCAGTACTTC

v_call: TRBV29-1
j_call: TRBJ2-1
clone_size: -
d_call: -
cdr3_aa: CSVLGALGRGADNEQFF
cdr3_nt: TGCAGCGTTTTGGGGGCCCTTGGACGGGGTGCCGACAATGAGCAGTTCTTC

v_call: TRBV9
j_call: TRBJ2-5
clone_size: -
d_call: TRBD1
cdr3_aa: CASSVDQGARETQYF
cdr3_nt: TGTGCCAGCAGCGTAGATCAGGGGGCGCGGGAGACCCAGTACTTC

v_call: TRBV19
j_call: TRBJ1-4
clone_size: -
d_call: -
cdr3_aa: CASSIGNQGSGEKLFF
cdr3_nt: TGTGCCAGTAGTATAGGTAACCAGGGATCGGGAGAAAAACTGTTTTTT

v_call: TRBV5-1
j_call: TRBJ2-7
clone_size: -
d_call: TRBD2
cdr3_aa: CASHSGGDSYEQYF
cdr3_nt: TGCGCCAGTCATAGCGGGGGGGACTCCTACGAGCAGTACTTC

v_call: TRBV18
j_call: TRBJ2-5
clone_size: -
d_call: TRBD1
cdr3_aa: CASSPLQGDQETQYF
cdr3_nt: TGTGCCAGCTCACCACTCCAGGGGGACCAAGAGACCCAGTACTTC

v_call: TRBV18
j_call: TRBJ2-7
clone_size: -
d_call: TRBD1
cdr3_aa: CASSPGTGSSYEQYF
cdr3_nt: TGTGCCAGCTCACCCGGGACAGGTAGCTCCTACGAGCAGTACTTC

v_call: TRBV7-2
j_call: TRBJ1-2
clone_size: -
d_call: -
cdr3_aa: CASSTAGNYGYTF
cdr3_nt: TGTGCCAGCAGCACCGCGGGGAACTATGGCTACACCTTC

v_call: TRBV5-1
j_call: TRBJ1-1
clone_size: -
d_call: TRBD1
cdr3_aa: CASSWGDRANTEAFF
cdr3_nt: TGCGCCAGCAGCTGGGGGGACAGGGCGAACACTGAAGCTTTCTTT

v_call: TRBV5-1
j_call: TRBJ2-2
clone_size: -
d_call: TRBD1
cdr3_aa: CASSSLGQGARTGELFF
cdr3_nt: TGCGCCAGCAGCTCCCTGGGACAGGGGGCGCGCACCGGGGAGCTGTTTTTT

v_call: TRBV11-2
j_call: TRBJ2-3
clone_size: -
d_call: -
cdr3_aa: CASSWGVGTDTQYF
cdr3_nt: TGTGCCAGCAGCTGGGGGGTTGGCACAGATACGCAGTATTTT

v_call: TRBV18
j_call: TRBJ2-7
clone_size: -
d_call: -
cdr3_aa: CASSPGVVSGEQYF
cdr3_nt: TGTGCCAGCTCACCAGGGGTGGTGTCGGGGGAGCAGTACTTC

v_call: TRBV2
j_call: TRBJ2-1
clone_size: -
d_call: -
cdr3_aa: CASRGDRNYNEQFF
cdr3_nt: TGTGCCAGCAGGGGCGACAGGAATTACAATGAGCAGTTCTTC

v_call: TRBV28
j_call: TRBJ2-7
clone_size: -
d_call: TRBD2
cdr3_aa: CASHGVWRGNEQYF
cdr3_nt: TGTGCCAGCCATGGGGTCTGGCGGGGGAACGAGCAGTACTTC

v_call: TRBV6-1
j_call: TRBJ1-4
clone_size: -
d_call: -
cdr3_aa: CASSEGAENEKLFF
cdr3_nt: TGTGCCAGCAGTGAAGGGGCAGAAAATGAAAAACTGTTTTTT

v_call: TRBV19
j_call: TRBJ2-1
clone_size: -
d_call: TRBD1
cdr3_aa: CASNSRRDRGLDRGNEQFF
cdr3_nt: TGTGCCAGTAATTCCCGCCGGGACAGGGGACTAGACAGGGGCAATGAGCAGTTCTTC

v_call: TRBV4-2
j_call: TRBJ1-6
clone_size: -
d_call: TRBD1
cdr3_aa: CASSPDRVNSPLHF
cdr3_nt: TGTGCCAGCAGCCCAGACAGGGTTAATTCACCCCTCCACTTT

v_call: TRBV5-1
j_call: TRBJ1-1
clone_size: -
d_call: -
cdr3_aa: CASSLAPGNTEAFF
cdr3_nt: TGCGCCAGCAGCTTGGCCCCGGGAAACACTGAAGCTTTCTTT

v_call: TRBV2
j_call: TRBJ1-2
clone_size: -
d_call: TRBD1
cdr3_aa: CASSEALQGGNGYTF
cdr3_nt: TGTGCCAGCAGTGAAGCGCTTCAAGGGGGCAATGGCTACACCTTC

v_call: TRBV5-1
j_call: TRBJ2-2
clone_size: -
d_call: TRBD1
cdr3_aa: CASSIDRGRAGELFF
cdr3_nt: TGCGCCAGCAGCATCGACAGGGGTAGGGCCGGGGAGCTGTTTTTT

v_call: TRBV7-9
j_call: TRBJ2-5
clone_size: -
d_call: -
cdr3_aa: CASSLKETQYF
cdr3_nt: TGTGCCAGCAGTCTCAAAGAGACCCAGTACTTC

v_call: TRBV27
j_call: TRBJ1-2
clone_size: once
d_call: TRBD1
cdr3_aa: CASRRQGPYGYTF
cdr3_nt: TGTGCCAGCAGACGACAGGGCCCCTATGGCTACACCTTC

v_call: TRBV5-6
j_call: TRBJ1-2
clone_size: -
d_call: -
cdr3_aa: CASSVQLGYGYTF
cdr3_nt: TGTGCCAGCAGCGTACAGTTGGGATATGGCTACACCTTC

v_call: TRBV18
j_call: TRBJ1-2
clone_size: -
d_call: -
cdr3_aa: CASSPPAAINYGYTF
cdr3_nt: TGTGCCAGCTCACCACCGGCCGCGATTAACTATGGCTACACCTTC

v_call: TRBV6-5
j_call: TRBJ2-1
clone_size: -
d_call: -
cdr3_aa: CASSFRGGAENEQFF
cdr3_nt: TGTGCCAGCAGTTTTAGAGGGGGGGCGGAAAATGAGCAGTTCTTC

v_call: TRBV30
j_call: TRBJ1-2
clone_size: -
d_call: -
cdr3_aa: CAWTGTDGATYYGYTF
cdr3_nt: TGTGCCTGGACCGGGACCGACGGGGCTACTTACTATGGCTACACCTTC

v_call: TRBV6-1
j_call: TRBJ1-5
clone_size: -
d_call: -
cdr3_aa: CASGGVSVNQPQHF
cdr3_nt: TGTGCCAGCGGAGGAGTTTCGGTCAATCAGCCCCAGCATTTT

v_call: TRBV28
j_call: TRBJ1-2
clone_size: -
d_call: -
cdr3_aa: CASSPSENYGYTF
cdr3_nt: TGTGCCAGCAGTCCCTCCGAGAACTATGGCTACACCTTC

v_call: TRBV11-2
j_call: TRBJ1-2
clone_size: -
d_call: -
cdr3_aa: CASSLDPGSQLRGYTF
cdr3_nt: TGTGCCAGCAGCTTAGATCCTGGCTCACAACTTCGCGGCTACACCTTC

v_call: TRBV19
j_call: TRBJ2-7
clone_size: -
d_call: -
cdr3_aa: CASSWGVRTYEQYF
cdr3_nt: TGTGCCAGTAGTTGGGGGGTACGGACTTACGAGCAGTACTTC